This TCR beta chain was captured by sequencing in a study of shared clonotypes between healthy human individuals. Naive CD8 populations comprised CD45RO-negative cells positively selected for CCR7, excluding terminally differentiated effector memory CD45RA+ cells. V was pared by 5 bases and J by 0 bases, with 11 bases between. Germline V gene data show CDR1 as MNHEY and CDR2 as SMNVEV (reference sequence). This CDR3 comprises 15 residues. Sequenced by immunoSEQ multiplex PCR; TCRdb stores in-frame clones only, minus some. The profile shows hundreds of thousands of clones, about 95% of them singletons.

This chain joins TRBV27 and TRBJ1-3; D not resolved. This TCR was sampled from a woman younger than 45 in good health. The sample comprised naive CD8+ T cells sorted from blood. The CDR3, as DNA: TGTGCCAGCAGTAGGCAGTTCAGCTCTGGAAACACCATATATTTT. It specifies CASSRQFSSGNTIYF.